The 28 T cell receptor beta chains given below trace back to one sample, sequenced in a study of T cell repertoires in cytomegalovirus infection. Each CDR3 protein is one row after TCRdb ran MiXCR on the reads. In the table there are roughly 350,000 distinct CDR3 sequences, roughly 36% of which are singletons. These receptors' antigens are unknown. The material was cultured PBMCs, obtained from culture after CMV antigen stimulation. These receptors were taken from a human donor in good health (CMV status not recorded). Some clones in this sample may be carry-over from other donors' samples.

This clonotype was counted at least ten times. This chain uses TRBV7-9 with TRBJ2-2, with D possibly called TRBD1 or TRBD2 (5 bases each). This CDR3 comprises 15 residues. With 10 bases removed from V and 1 base from J, the gap between germline ends came to 16 bases. CDR1 and CDR2 from the germline V gene are SEHNR and FQNEAQ (reference sequence). The CDR3 DNA sequence: TGTGCCACATCCGGGACGGCCCAGAACACCGGGGAGCTGTTTTTT. Its translation: CATSGTAQNTGELFF.

This clonotype was detected only a few times. J is TRBJ1-5 and V is TRBV20-1; 11 bases match TRBD1. CDR3 length: 19 amino acids. The ends lost 3 bases at V and 1 base at J; junction bases unmatched: 14. Germline CDR1 and CDR2: DFQATT and SNEGSKA (reference sequence). The CDR3 region is CSASQIGQGARISNQPQHF. The CDR3 DNA follows: TGCAGTGCTAGCCAGATAGGACAGGGGGCGCGGATAAGCAATCAGCCCCAGCATTTT.

The chain employs TRBV6-5 and TRBJ2-7; a weak D match, TRBD2 (7 bases). Trimming removed 6 bases at V and 6 bases at J, with 15 bases between. The germline CDR1 and CDR2 sequences are MNHEY and SVGAGI. The CDR3 loop spans 13 amino acids. The CDR3 region has the DNA TGTGCCAGCAGGGTAGGCGGGGGCGCCGAGCAGTACTTC. Its protein product is CASRVGGGAEQYF.

This clonotype was detected only a few times. The genes are TRBV6-5 and TRBJ1-1; D is undetermined. The CDR3 covers 13 residues. CDR1 is MNHEY, CDR2 SVGAGI, per germline. V was cut by 2 bases and J by 0 bases, with 4 bases left in between. The CDR3 is CASSYLLNTEAFF. CDR3 in DNA: TGTGCCAGCAGTTACCTGTTGAACACTGAAGCTTTCTTT.

The gene calls are TRBV7-8 and TRBJ2-2; D possibly corresponds to TRBD2 (5 bases). This CDR3 is built from 16 residues. Per the germline V gene, CDR1 is SGHVS and CDR2 is FQNEAQ. Trimming removed 2 bases at V and 3 bases at J, with 13 bases between. In nucleotides, the CDR3 is TGTGCCAGCAGCTTATACAGCGGAGATCACACCGGGGAGCTGTTTTTT. Translating it yields CASSLYSGDHTGELFF.

The CDR3 DNA reads TGTGCCAGCAGCTTATTGCACTCTAGAAACAATGAGCAGTTCTTC. It translates to CASSLLHSRNNEQFF. This chain connects TRBV11-2 to TRBJ2-1; D is ambiguous. V gave up 2 bases and J gave up 5 bases, with 13 bases separating them. This CDR3 is 15 amino acids long. From germline, CDR1 is SGHAT and CDR2 FQNNGV.

This chain connects TRBV20-1 to TRBJ2-5; 7 bases line up with TRBD2. From germline, CDR1 is DFQATT and CDR2 SNEGSKA (reference sequence). The V segment lost 6 bases and the J segment 0 bases; nucleotides outside the gene matches: 4. The CDR3 is made up of 13 amino acids. CDR3: CSAGGSDQETQYF. Here the CDR3 DNA reads TGCAGTGCCGGGGGGTCGGACCAAGAGACCCAGTACTTC.

This clonotype was seen just once. The CDR3 loop reads CASRLTGSSLNTGELFF. In DNA form, the CDR3 reads TGTGCCAGCAGACTGACAGGGTCCAGCCTAAACACCGGGGAGCTGTTTTTT. V gene TRBV6-5 combines with J gene TRBJ2-2; 7 positions agree with TRBD1. J was trimmed by 2 bases and V by 6 bases; bases with no gene match: 12. The germline CDR1 and CDR2 sequences are MNHEY and SVGAGI. The CDR3 is made up of 17 amino acids.

This clonotype was detected a few times. V gene TRBV19 combines with J gene TRBJ1-4; D not certain. Per germline, CDR1 LNHDA and CDR2 SQIVND (reference sequence). Deletions cut 5 bases from V and 0 bases from J, with 10 bases between. The CDR3 length is 15 residues. The CDR3 bases are TGTGCCAGTAGTTTGCCGGGTGCAACTAATGAAAAACTGTTTTTT. Protein product: CASSLPGATNEKLFF.

CDR3 DNA: TGTGCCAGCAACCCCGGGAACCCCCCGCAGTATTTT. It encodes CASNPGNPPQYF. V and J are TRBV7-9 and TRBJ2-3; D possibly corresponds to TRBD2 (5 bases). Germline CDR1 is SEHNR and CDR2 is FQNEAQ (reference sequence). V was trimmed by 7 bases and J by 10 bases, leaving 15 bases between them. The CDR3 covers 12 residues. The variable domain in full, with the rest retrieved from reference TRBV7-9 and TRBJ2-3, is DTGVSQNPRHKITKRGQNVTFRCDPISEHNRLYWYRQTLGQGPEFLTYFQNEAQLEKSRLLSDRFSAERPKGSFSTLEIQRTEQGDSAMYLCASNPGNPPQYFGPGTRLTVL.

The rearrangement uses TRBV6-2 or TRBV6-3 and TRBJ2-1, with 7 bases matching TRBD2. V trimming: 6 bases; J trimming: 10 bases; junction bases outside the gene matches: 6. Germline CDR1 reads MNHEY; CDR2 reads SVGEGT. The CDR3 loop spans 12 amino acids. The CDR3 loop reads CASSPGLFEQFF. Here the CDR3 DNA reads TGTGCCAGCAGCCCGGGACTATTCGAGCAGTTCTTC.

The chain links TRBV7-2 to TRBJ2-7, with TRBD2 as a possible D gene (6 bases). CDR1 and CDR2 (germline): SGHTA, FQGNSA. This CDR3 has 15 amino acids. The V and J ends lost 6 bases and 6 bases respectively, with 21 bases between them. This CDR3 reads CASSGLSLGGSEQYF. In nucleotides, the CDR3 is TGTGCCAGCAGTGGTTTAAGTCTGGGGGGTTCCGAGCAGTACTTC.

The V call is TRBV7-2, the J call TRBJ2-5; TRBD2 matches at 8 bases. V shed 7 bases and J 4 bases; nucleotides not matched to a gene: 8. CDR3 size: 14 residues. Germline V gene data show CDR1 as SGHTA and CDR2 as FQGNSA. The CDR3 region has the DNA TGTGCCAGCACCCCGTGGGCGGGAGGAGAGACCCAGTACTTC. This sequence encodes CASTPWAGGETQYF.

J is TRBJ2-7 and V is TRBV27; 7 nucleotides align to TRBD1. Per the germline V gene, CDR1 is MNHEY and CDR2 is SMNVEV (reference sequence). This CDR3 comprises 13 residues. The junction had 3 bases not matched to a gene; V was cut back by 5 bases and J by 2 bases. The CDR3 here is CASSMGQTYEQYF. The CDR3 nucleotides read TGTGCCAGCAGTATGGGACAGACCTACGAGCAGTACTTC.

This clonotype has only a few counts. The chain employs TRBV6-5 and TRBJ2-1; the match to TRBD1 covers 8 bases. The CDR3 has 13 amino acids. In germline, CDR1 is MNHEY, CDR2 SVGAGI. The junction had 3 bases not matched to a gene; V was cut back by 2 bases and J by 9 bases. The CDR3 DNA is TGTGCCAGCAGTTACGGGACAGGTTCTGAGCAGTTCTTC. Amino acids: CASSYGTGSEQFF.

This chain links TRBV7-8 with TRBJ1-1; 8 bases fit TRBD1. V lost 2 bases and J lost 4; bases outside the gene matches: 9. CDR3 size: 16 residues. Germline values: CDR1 SGHVS, CDR2 FQNEAQ. CDR3 nucleotides: TGTGCCAGCAGCTTATTCAGGGGGCAAGTGGGCACTGAAGCTTTCTTT. Its protein is CASSLFRGQVGTEAFF.

The J gene is TRBJ1-3, the V gene TRBV6-8, with no clear D. This CDR3 has 17 amino acids. CDR1 MNHGY and CDR2 SAAAGT come from the germline V gene. The V end lost 0 bases, the J end lost 4 bases, and 16 bases lay between the germline ends. CDR3 coding DNA: TGTGCCAGCAGTTACTCAGATTCGCCCGGAGCCGGAAACACCATATATTTT. This translates into CASSYSDSPGAGNTIYF.

At least ten counts were recorded for this clonotype. The chain is built from TRBV13 and TRBJ1-2; D remains ambiguous. CDR1 PRHDT and CDR2 FYEKMQ come from the germline V gene (reference sequence). Trimming shortened V by 2 bases and J by 2 bases, and 9 bases separated the two germline ends. The CDR3 consists of 14 residues. The CDR3 nucleotides are TGTGCCAGCAGCTTAAACAGAGGGAACTATGGCTACACCTTC. Translating it yields CASSLNRGNYGYTF.

V gene TRBV2 combines with J gene TRBJ1-1, with D maybe TRBD1 (5 bases). Trimming pared 2 bases from V and 4 bases from J, leaving 14 bases between. The CDR3 consists of 15 residues. The germline gives CDR1 SNHLY, CDR2 FYNNEI. Here the CDR3 reads CASSEQGARTTEAFF. The DNA of the CDR3 is TGTGCCAGCAGTGAACAAGGGGCCCGGACCACTGAAGCTTTCTTT. Combining the CDR3 with reference TRBV2 and TRBJ1-1 gives the whole variable domain EPEVTQTPSHQVTQMGQEVILRCVPISNHLYFYWYRQILGQKVEFLVSFYNNEISEKSEIFDDQFSVERPDGSNFTLKIRSTKLEDSAMYFCASSEQGARTTEAFFGQGTRLTVV.

The genes are TRBV6-6 and TRBJ1-5; 9 bases map to TRBD1. The CDR3 loop spans 16 amino acids. The germline V gene encodes CDR1 MNHNY and CDR2 SVGAGI (reference sequence). The ends lost 5 bases at V and 0 bases at J; junction bases unmatched: 5. In DNA, the CDR3 is TGTGCCAGCAGTAAGGGACAGGGACTTAGCAATCAGCCCCAGCATTTT. The encoded protein is CASSKGQGLSNQPQHF.

This clonotype was seen a handful of times. The chain carries TRBV7-2 and TRBJ2-5; D gene uncertain. Deletions cut 7 bases from V and 3 bases from J, with 6 bases between. CDR1 and CDR2 from the germline V gene are SGHTA and FQGNSA. The CDR3 is 11 amino acids. This chain's CDR3 is CASNPEETQYF. CDR3 DNA sequence: TGTGCCAGCAACCCAGAAGAGACCCAGTACTTC.

The chain carries TRBV15 and TRBJ2-1; 7 positions match TRBD1. V lost 5 bases, J lost 5 bases, and 6 bases stayed unmatched. Per the germline V gene, CDR1 is LNHNV and CDR2 is YYDKDF (reference sequence). This CDR3 has 14 residues. DNA of the CDR3: TGTGCCACCAGCCCCGGGACAGACCACAATGAGCAGTTCTTC. As protein: CATSPGTDHNEQFF.

The sample holds many counts of this clonotype. The genes are TRBV7-9 and TRBJ1-2; D uncertain. Trimming took off 5 bases at V and 5 bases at J, with 12 bases between the two ends. CDR1 SEHNR and CDR2 FQNEAQ come from the germline V gene (reference sequence). The CDR3 is 13 amino acids. The chain's CDR3 is CASSPEGFYGYTF. The CDR3 nucleotides are TGTGCCAGCAGCCCCGAGGGATTTTATGGCTACACCTTC.

The chain joins TRBV7-2 to TRBJ1-2; no definite D call. V shed 5 bases and J shed 4 bases, with 11 bases lying between them. Germline CDR1 and CDR2: SGHTA and FQGNSA. The CDR3 runs 13 residues. The CDR3, as DNA: TGTGCCAGCAGCCCTACAGTGTCCTATGGCTACACCTTC. Protein product: CASSPTVSYGYTF.

The table lists this clonotype with a few counts. V usage is TRBV6-2 or TRBV6-3 and J usage is TRBJ1-2; possibly TRBD1 for D (5 bases). This CDR3 spans 14 amino acids. CDR1 is MNHEY, CDR2 SVGEGT, per germline. V was trimmed by 5 bases and J by 4 bases, leaving 14 bases between them. Here the CDR3 DNA reads TGTGCCAGCAGTCGCGATCCGGGACCCTATGGCTACACCTTC. Its translation is CASSRDPGPYGYTF.

This clonotype was detected a few times. This chain links TRBV6-5 with TRBJ2-2, with D possibly matching TRBD2 (5 bases). The CDR3 consists of 19 residues. The V end lost 9 bases, the J end lost 0 bases, and 26 bases lay between the germline ends. The germline gives CDR1 MNHEY, CDR2 SVGAGI. CDR3 nucleotides: TGTGCCAGTCTGGGGATAATAGCGCGAGGGAATGCGAACACCGGGGAGCTGTTTTTT. Protein product: CASLGIIARGNANTGELFF.

This clonotype was seen a few times. The rearrangement uses TRBV6-5 and TRBJ1-3; no firm D call. Germline V gene sequence: CDR1 MNHEY, CDR2 SVGAGI. CDR3 size: 13 residues. Deletions cut 3 bases from V and 0 bases from J, with 3 bases between. CDR3 loop: CASSYFSGNTIYF. The CDR3 DNA reads as TGTGCCAGCAGTTATTTCTCTGGAAACACCATATATTTT.

J is TRBJ2-5 and V is TRBV7-9; the D gene is possibly TRBD2 (6 bases). The germline CDR1 and CDR2 sequences are SEHNR and FQNEAQ (reference sequence). This CDR3 has 14 amino acids. Trimming took 5 bases from V and 4 from J, leaving 14 bases between them. The CDR3 loop is CASSMARDVETQYF. The CDR3, as DNA: TGTGCCAGCAGCATGGCGCGGGACGTAGAGACCCAGTACTTC.